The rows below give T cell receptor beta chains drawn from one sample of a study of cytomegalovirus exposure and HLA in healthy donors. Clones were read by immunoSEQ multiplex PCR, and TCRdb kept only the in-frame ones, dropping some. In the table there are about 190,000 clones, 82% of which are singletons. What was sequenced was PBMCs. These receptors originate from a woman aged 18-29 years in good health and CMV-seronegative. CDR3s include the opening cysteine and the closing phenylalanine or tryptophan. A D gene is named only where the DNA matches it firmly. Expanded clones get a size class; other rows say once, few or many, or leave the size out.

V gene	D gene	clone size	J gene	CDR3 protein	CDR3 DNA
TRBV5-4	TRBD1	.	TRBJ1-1	CASSPYLTGEGTEAFF	TGTGCCAGCAGCCCTTACCTGACAGGGGAGGGCACTGAAGCTTTCTTT
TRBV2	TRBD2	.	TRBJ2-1	CASAGDSSYNEQFF	TGTGCCAGCGCGGGAGACAGCTCCTACAATGAGCAGTTCTTC
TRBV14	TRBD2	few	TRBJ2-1	CASSQEIVSSGRFLRYNEQFF	TGTGCCAGCAGCCAAGAAATAGTCTCGAGCGGGAGGTTCCTTCGGTACAATGAGCAGTTCTTC
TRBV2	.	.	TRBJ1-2	CASSDNPNYGYTF	TGTGCCAGCAGTGATAATCCTAACTATGGCTACACCTTC
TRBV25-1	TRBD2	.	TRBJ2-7	CASSEYPRSGDEQYF	TGTGCCAGCAGTGAATATCCCCGGAGCGGGGACGAGCAGTACTTC
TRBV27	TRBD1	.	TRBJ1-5	CASSRIRDSVTNQPQHF	TGTGCCAGCAGCCGAATCCGGGACAGCGTAACCAATCAGCCCCAGCATTTT
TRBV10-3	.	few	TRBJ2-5	CAISEQAKQETQYF	TGTGCCATCAGTGAGCAGGCCAAACAAGAGACCCAGTACTTC
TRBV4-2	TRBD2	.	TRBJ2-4	CASSQGKTSGMFQNIQYF	TGTGCCAGCAGCCAAGGGAAAACTAGCGGGATGTTCCAAAACATTCAGTACTTC
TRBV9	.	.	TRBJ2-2	CASSASPRGELFF	TGTGCCAGCAGCGCCTCCCCGCGGGGGGAGCTGTTTTTT
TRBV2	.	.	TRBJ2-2	CASSVMNTGELFF	TGTGCCAGCAGTGTTATGAACACCGGGGAGCTGTTTTTT
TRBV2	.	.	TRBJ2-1	CASSEGPGSYNEQFF	TGTGCCAGCAGTGAAGGGCCGGGGTCTTACAATGAGCAGTTCTTC
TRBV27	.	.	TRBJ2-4	CASSSDTRLAKNIQYF	TGTGCCAGCAGTTCCGACACCCGGCTAGCCAAAAACATTCAGTACTTC
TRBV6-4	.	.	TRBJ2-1	CASSDSPRQSYNEQFF	TGTGCCAGCAGTGACTCACCGAGGCAGTCCTACAATGAGCAGTTCTTC
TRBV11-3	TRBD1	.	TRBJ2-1	CASSRDRGSYNEQFF	TGTGCCAGCAGCCGAGACAGGGGATCCTACAATGAGCAGTTCTTC
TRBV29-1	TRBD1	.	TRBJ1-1	CSVQQGGGTIGAFF	TGCAGCGTCCAACAGGGGGGGGGAACTATAGGCGCTTTCTTT
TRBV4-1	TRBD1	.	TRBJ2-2	CASSLGQGGELFF	TGCGCCAGCAGCCTCGGACAGGGCGGGGAGCTGTTTTTT
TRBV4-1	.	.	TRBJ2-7	CASSQGDWSYGQYF	TGCGCCAGCAGCCAAGGGGACTGGTCCTACGGGCAGTACTTC
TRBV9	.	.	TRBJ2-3	CASSVVGGEPTDTQYF	TGTGCCAGCAGCGTAGTCGGGGGAGAACCGACAGATACGCAGTATTTT
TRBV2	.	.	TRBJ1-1	CASSEARGGKNTEAFF	TGTGCCAGCAGTGAAGCAAGGGGAGGGAAGAACACTGAAGCTTTCTTT
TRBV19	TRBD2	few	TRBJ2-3	CASSPGTSLPPDTQYF	TGTGCCAGTAGTCCCGGGACTAGCTTACCCCCAGATACGCAGTATTTT
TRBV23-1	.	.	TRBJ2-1	CASRPGNEQFF	TGCGCCAGCAGGCCGGGGAATGAGCAGTTCTTC
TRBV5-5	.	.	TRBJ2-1	CASSLAGQLNNEQFF	TGTGCCAGCAGCTTGGCAGGACAGCTAAACAATGAGCAGTTCTTC
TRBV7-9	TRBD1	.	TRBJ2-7	CASSLGTGAYEQYF	TGTGCCAGCAGCTTAGGGACAGGGGCCTACGAGCAGTACTTC
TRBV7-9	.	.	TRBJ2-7	CASSLHSLEQYF	TGTGCCAGCAGCTTACACTCCCTCGAGCAGTACTTC
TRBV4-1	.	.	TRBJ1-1	CASSLIMNTEAFF	TGCGCCAGCAGCCTAATTATGAACACTGAAGCTTTCTTT
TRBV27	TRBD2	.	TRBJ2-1	CASSSGLAYLNEQFF	TGTGCCAGCAGTTCCGGACTAGCCTATCTCAATGAGCAGTTCTTC
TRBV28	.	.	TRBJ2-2	CASNPAGGELFF	TGTGCCAGCAACCCGGCGGGCGGGGAGCTGTTTTTT
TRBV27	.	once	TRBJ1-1	CASSLLPPGEAFF	TGTGCCAGCAGTTTACTTCCCCCCGGTGAAGCTTTCTTT
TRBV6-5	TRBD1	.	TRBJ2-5	CASSSDRGRMQTQYF	TGTGCCAGCAGTTCCGACAGGGGGCGGATGCAGACCCAGTACTTC
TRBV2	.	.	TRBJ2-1	CASRSGGLYNEQFF	TGTGCCAGCAGAAGCGGTGGTCTTTACAATGAGCAGTTCTTC
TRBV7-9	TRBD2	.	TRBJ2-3	CASSLEGLAADTQYF	TGTGCCAGCAGCTTAGAGGGACTAGCGGCAGATACGCAGTATTTT
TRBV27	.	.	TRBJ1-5	CASSPRTGNQPQHF	TGTGCCAGCAGTCCAAGAACAGGCAATCAGCCCCAGCATTTT
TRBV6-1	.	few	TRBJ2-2	CARTVSGGELFF	TGTGCCAGGACGGTTTCGGGTGGGGAGCTGTTTTTT
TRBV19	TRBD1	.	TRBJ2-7	CASSIDSGEGGPYEQYF	TGTGCCAGTAGTATAGACTCTGGGGAAGGGGGCCCCTACGAGCAGTACTTC
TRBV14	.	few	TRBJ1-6	CASSALGRGGNSPLHF	TGTGCCAGCAGCGCCTTGGGGAGGGGTGGCAATTCACCCCTCCACTTT
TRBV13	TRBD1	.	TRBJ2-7	CASSDRDPYEQYF	TGTGCCAGCAGCGACAGGGATCCCTACGAGCAGTACTTC
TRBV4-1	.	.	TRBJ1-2	CASSQDRAGNYGYTF	TGCGCCAGCAGCCAAGACCGAGCAGGAAACTATGGCTACACCTTC
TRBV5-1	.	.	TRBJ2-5	CASSLLQQETQYF	TGCGCCAGCAGCTTGCTACAGCAAGAGACCCAGTACTTC
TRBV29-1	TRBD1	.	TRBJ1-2	CSARPRDRENMGYTF	TGCAGCGCCCGCCCACGAGACAGGGAAAATATGGGCTACACCTTC
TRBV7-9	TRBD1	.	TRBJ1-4	CASSLARTGLVEKLFF	TGTGCCAGCAGCTTAGCCAGGACAGGGCTAGTGGAAAAACTGTTTTTT
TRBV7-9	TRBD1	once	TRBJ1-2	CASSFEDRGYGYTF	TGTGCCAGCAGCTTCGAGGACAGGGGGTATGGCTACACCTTC